The 9 T cell receptor beta chains below all came from one sample that was sequenced in a study of cytomegalovirus exposure and HLA in healthy donors. Amplification used 60 Vbeta primers and 13 Jbeta primers. Method: immunoSEQ multiplex PCR; TCRdb's copy keeps in-frame clones and lacks some. This table has 97,000 or so clones, over 60% appearing once. What was sequenced was PBMCs. These receptors were taken from a male donor in good health and CMV-seropositive.

This clone has a handful of counts. The chain uses TRBV27 and TRBJ2-7; TRBD1 is a possible D gene (6 bases). The CDR3 runs to 16 residues. V was pared by 6 bases and J by 0 bases, with 18 bases between. CDR1 is MNHEY and CDR2 is SMNVEV in the germline V gene (reference sequence). The CDR3 nucleotides read TGTGCCAGCAGCCGGAAACAGGGCACTAGCTCCTACGAGCAGTACTTC. Its protein is CASSRKQGTSSYEQYF.

The rearrangement uses TRBV27 and TRBJ2-7, with 10 bases fitting TRBD2. With 4 bases clipped from V and 0 bases from J, the junction kept 12 bases outside the gene matches. The CDR3 sequence is 18 residues long. Germline V gene sequence: CDR1 MNHEY, CDR2 SMNVEV (reference sequence). Here the CDR3 DNA reads TGTGCCAGCAGTTCCACCTCCCGGACTAGCGGTTTCTCCTACGAGCAGTACTTC. Amino acids: CASSSTSRTSGFSYEQYF.

The count of this clone is one. The rearrangement uses TRBV7-2 and TRBJ2-5; D possibly corresponds to TRBD1 (5 bases). Trimming shortened V by 1 base and J by 4 bases, and 10 bases separated the two germline ends. The CDR3 sequence is 14 residues long. Germline V lookup: CDR1 SGHTA, CDR2 FQGNSA. The CDR3, as DNA: TGTGCCAGCAGCTTAGGACAGTCTCCAGAGACCCAGTACTTC. This translates into CASSLGQSPETQYF.

The genes are TRBV6-6 and TRBJ2-7; 8 nucleotides agree with TRBD1. The J call is uncertain, as TRBJ2-1 better fits the DNA end. The length of the CDR3 is 15 residues. Germline V CDR1 and CDR2: MNHNY, SVGAGI (reference sequence). In DNA form, the CDR3 reads TGTGCCAGCAGCGCTCCGGGACAGGTCTACAATGAGCAGTTCTTC. Translated, it gives CASSAPGQVYNEQFF.

This clone was seen only once. This chain uses TRBV30 with TRBJ2-7; 9 nucleotides agree with TRBD1. The CDR3 is made up of 14 amino acids. V lost 2 bases, J lost 0 bases, and 2 bases stayed unmatched. The V gene's germline CDR1 is GTSNPN and CDR2 SVGIG (reference sequence). CDR3 sequence reads: CAWSKTGGSYEQYF. CDR3 nucleotide sequence: TGTGCCTGGAGTAAGACAGGGGGCTCCTACGAGCAGTACTTC.

The CDR3 protein is CASSLRAGQDSPLHF. The CDR3, as DNA: TGTGCCAGCAGCTTGCGGGCGGGACAGGATTCACCCCTCCACTTT. V and J are TRBV5-4 and TRBJ1-6; 8 bases align to TRBD1. After removal of 1 base from V and 8 bases from J, the junction contained 5 bases not matched to a gene. Germline CDR1 and CDR2: SGHNT and YYREEE (reference sequence). This CDR3 comprises 15 residues.

A remark on this clone: Germline and junction disagree at one end, which may indicate a read error. The rearrangement uses TRBV28 and TRBJ2-4; no clear D gene. Per germline, CDR1 MDHEN and CDR2 SYDVKM. The CDR3 is 14 residues long. CDR3 DNA: TGTGCCGGGTTAAAAGGTGGAACCAAAAACAGTCAGTACTTC. This codes for CAGLKGGTKNSQYF.

On this clone: Distinct nucleotide sequences in the sample also encode this CDR3. CDR3 sequence reads: CASSLDRSSGNTIYF. The CDR3 DNA reads TGTGCCAGCAGCTTAGACAGATCCTCTGGAAACACCATATATTTT. The chain uses TRBV7-2 and TRBJ1-3, with no clear D. Germline CDR1 reads SGHTA; CDR2 reads FQGNSA. The CDR3 sequence is 15 residues long. V was trimmed by 1 base and J by 0 bases, leaving 7 bases between them.

Of note for this clone: This CDR3 is also generated by other DNA sequences in the sample. The chain combines TRBV5-1 with TRBJ2-7; tentative D call: TRBD2 (5 bases). V was pared by 2 bases and J by 6 bases, with 6 bases between. This CDR3 is built from 11 residues. Germline V CDR1 and CDR2: SGHRS, YFSETQ. CDR3 nucleotide sequence: TGCGCCAGCAGCTTAGGAGGCGAGCAGTACTTC. Its protein is CASSLGGEQYF.